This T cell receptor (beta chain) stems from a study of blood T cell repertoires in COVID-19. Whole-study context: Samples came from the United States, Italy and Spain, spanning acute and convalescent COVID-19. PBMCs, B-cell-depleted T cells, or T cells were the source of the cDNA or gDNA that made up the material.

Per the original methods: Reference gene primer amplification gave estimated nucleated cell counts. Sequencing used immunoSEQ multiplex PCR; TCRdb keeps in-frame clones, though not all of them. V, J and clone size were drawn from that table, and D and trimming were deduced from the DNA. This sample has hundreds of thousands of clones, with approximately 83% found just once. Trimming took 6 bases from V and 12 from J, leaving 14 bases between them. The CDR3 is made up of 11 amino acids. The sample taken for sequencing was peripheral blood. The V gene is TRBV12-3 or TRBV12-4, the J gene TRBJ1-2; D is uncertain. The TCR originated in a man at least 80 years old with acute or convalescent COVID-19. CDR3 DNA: TGTGCCAGCAGCCCCGGGGTCCGGGACACCTTC. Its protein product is CASSPGVRDTF.